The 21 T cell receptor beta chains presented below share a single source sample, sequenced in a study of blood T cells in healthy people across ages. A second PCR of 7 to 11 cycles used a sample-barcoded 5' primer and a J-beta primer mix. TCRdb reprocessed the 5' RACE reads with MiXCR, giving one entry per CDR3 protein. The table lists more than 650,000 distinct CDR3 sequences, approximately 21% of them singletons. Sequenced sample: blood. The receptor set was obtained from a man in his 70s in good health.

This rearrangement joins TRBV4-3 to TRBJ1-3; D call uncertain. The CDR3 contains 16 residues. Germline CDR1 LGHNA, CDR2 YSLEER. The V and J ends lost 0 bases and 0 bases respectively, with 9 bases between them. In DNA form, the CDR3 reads TGCGCCAGCAGCCAAGATCCGCTCCTCTCTGGAAACACCATATATTTT. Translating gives CASSQDPLLSGNTIYF.

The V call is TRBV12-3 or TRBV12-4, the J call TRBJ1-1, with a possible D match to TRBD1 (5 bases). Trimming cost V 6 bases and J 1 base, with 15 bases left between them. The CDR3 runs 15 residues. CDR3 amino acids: CASSTTGTGNTEAFF. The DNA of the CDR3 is TGTGCCAGCAGCACAACCGGGACCGGGAACACTGAAGCTTTCTTT.

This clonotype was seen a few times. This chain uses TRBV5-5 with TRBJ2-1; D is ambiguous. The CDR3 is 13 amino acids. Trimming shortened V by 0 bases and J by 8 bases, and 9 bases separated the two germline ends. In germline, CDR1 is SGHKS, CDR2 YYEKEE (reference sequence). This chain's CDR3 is CASSLAGEDEQFF. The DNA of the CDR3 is TGTGCCAGCAGCTTGGCCGGTGAAGATGAGCAGTTCTTC. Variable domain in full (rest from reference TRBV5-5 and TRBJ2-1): DAGVTQSPTHLIKTRGQQVTLRCSPISGHKSVSWYQQVLGQGPQFIFQYYEKEERGRGNFPDRFSARQFPNYSSELNVNALLLGDSALYLCASSLAGEDEQFFGPGTRLTVL.

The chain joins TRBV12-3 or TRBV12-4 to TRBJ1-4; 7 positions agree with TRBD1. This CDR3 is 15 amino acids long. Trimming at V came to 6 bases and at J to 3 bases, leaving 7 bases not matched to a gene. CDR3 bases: TGTGCCAGCAGCAGGGCAGGGGGATCTAATGAAAAACTGTTTTTT. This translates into CASSRAGGSNEKLFF.

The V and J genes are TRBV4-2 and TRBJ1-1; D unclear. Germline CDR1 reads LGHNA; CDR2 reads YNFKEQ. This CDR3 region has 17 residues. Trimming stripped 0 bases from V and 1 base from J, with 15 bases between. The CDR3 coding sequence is TGTGCCAGCAGCCAAGAAGCCGCCAGTAGGAGGAACACTGAAGCTTTCTTT. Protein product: CASSQEAASRRNTEAFF.

The CDR3 region has the DNA TGTGCCAGCAAAAAACAGGGTCTCGGTGGCTACACCTTC. Translated, it gives CASKKQGLGGYTF. The chain couples TRBV27 to TRBJ1-2; D might be TRBD1 (6 bases). The germline CDR1 and CDR2 sequences are MNHEY and SMNVEV (reference sequence). This CDR3 is built from 13 residues. Trimming shortened V by 7 bases and J by 7 bases, and 16 bases separated the two germline ends.

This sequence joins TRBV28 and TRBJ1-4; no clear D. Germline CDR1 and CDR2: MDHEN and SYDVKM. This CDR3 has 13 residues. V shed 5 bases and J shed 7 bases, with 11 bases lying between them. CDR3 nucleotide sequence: TGTGCCAGCAGTAGGGAGATAGGTGAAAAACTGTTTTTT. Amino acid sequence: CASSREIGEKLFF.

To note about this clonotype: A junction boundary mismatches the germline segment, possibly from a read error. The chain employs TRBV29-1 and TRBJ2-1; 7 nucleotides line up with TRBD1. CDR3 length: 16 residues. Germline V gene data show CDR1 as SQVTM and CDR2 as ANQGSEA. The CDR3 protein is CSVEGVDRASYDEQFF. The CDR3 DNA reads TGCAGCGTTGAGGGGGTAGACAGGGCTTCCTACGATGAGCAGTTCTTC.

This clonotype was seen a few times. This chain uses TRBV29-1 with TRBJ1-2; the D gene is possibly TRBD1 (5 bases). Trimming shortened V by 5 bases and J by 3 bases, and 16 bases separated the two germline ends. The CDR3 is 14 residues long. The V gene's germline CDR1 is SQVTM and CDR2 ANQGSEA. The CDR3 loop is CSVLYGAEYYGYTF. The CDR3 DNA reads TGCAGCGTTCTTTACGGGGCGGAGTACTATGGCTACACCTTC.

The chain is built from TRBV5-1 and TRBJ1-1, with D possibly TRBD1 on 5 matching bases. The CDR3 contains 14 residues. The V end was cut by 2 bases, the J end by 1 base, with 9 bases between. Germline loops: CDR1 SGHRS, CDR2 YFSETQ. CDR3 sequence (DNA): TGCGCCAGCAGCTTCGTCGGGACGAACACTGAAGCTTTCTTT. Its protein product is CASSFVGTNTEAFF.

DNA of the CDR3: TGTGCCAGCAGTTTACGCCTAGCGGTAGCCAAAAACATTCAGTACTTC. It specifies CASSLRLAVAKNIQYF. This sequence joins TRBV12-3 or TRBV12-4 and TRBJ2-4, with TRBD2 identical over 7 bases. J gave up 0 bases and V 2 bases, and 4 bases lay outside the gene matches. The CDR3 length is 16 residues.

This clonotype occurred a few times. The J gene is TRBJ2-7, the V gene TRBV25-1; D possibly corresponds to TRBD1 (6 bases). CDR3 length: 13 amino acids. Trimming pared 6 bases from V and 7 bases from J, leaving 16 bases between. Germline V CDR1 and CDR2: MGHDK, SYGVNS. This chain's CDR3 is CASSVKDSGEQYV. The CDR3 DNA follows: TGTGCCAGCAGCGTAAAGGACAGCGGAGAGCAGTACGTC.

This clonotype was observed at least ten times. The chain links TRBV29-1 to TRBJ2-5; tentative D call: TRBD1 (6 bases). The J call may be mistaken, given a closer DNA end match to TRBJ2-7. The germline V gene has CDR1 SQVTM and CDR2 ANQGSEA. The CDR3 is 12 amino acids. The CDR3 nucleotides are TGCAGCGTTGAGGGGGCTCGGAACGAGCAGTACTTC. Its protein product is CSVEGARNEQYF.

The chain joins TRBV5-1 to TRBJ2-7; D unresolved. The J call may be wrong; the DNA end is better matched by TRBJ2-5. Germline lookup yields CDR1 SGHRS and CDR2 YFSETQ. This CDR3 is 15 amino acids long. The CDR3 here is CASSLNRDATETQYF. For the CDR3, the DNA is TGCGCCAGCAGCTTGAACCGAGACGCTACGGAGACCCAGTACTTC.

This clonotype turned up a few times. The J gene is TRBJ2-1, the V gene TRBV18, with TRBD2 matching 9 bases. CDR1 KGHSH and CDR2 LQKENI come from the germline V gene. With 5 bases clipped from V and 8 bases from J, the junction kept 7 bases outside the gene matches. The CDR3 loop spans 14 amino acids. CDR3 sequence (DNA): TGTGCCAGCTCAACGGCGGGAGGGCCATATGAGCAGTTCTTC. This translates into CASSTAGGPYEQFF.

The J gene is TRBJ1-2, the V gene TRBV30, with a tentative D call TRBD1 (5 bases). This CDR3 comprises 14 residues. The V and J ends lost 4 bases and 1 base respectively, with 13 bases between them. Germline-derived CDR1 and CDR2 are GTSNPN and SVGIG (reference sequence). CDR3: CAWTLPGGNYGYTF. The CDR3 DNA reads TGTGCCTGGACCCTACCCGGGGGTAACTATGGCTACACCTTC.

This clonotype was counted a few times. The CDR3 here is CASRRYHATDTQYF. DNA of the CDR3: TGTGCCAGCAGGCGTTACCATGCCACAGATACGCAGTATTTT. The chain combines TRBV27 with TRBJ2-3; D not resolved. There are 14 residues in the CDR3. Germline V CDR1 and CDR2: MNHEY, SMNVEV (reference sequence). Trimming shortened V by 6 bases and J by 2 bases, and 12 bases separated the two germline ends.

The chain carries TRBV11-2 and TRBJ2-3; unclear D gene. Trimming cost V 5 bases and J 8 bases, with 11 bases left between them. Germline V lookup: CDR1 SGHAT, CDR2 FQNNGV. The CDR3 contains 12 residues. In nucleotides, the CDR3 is TGTGCCAGCAGCCCCCTAACGGGTACGCAGTATTTT. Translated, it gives CASSPLTGTQYF.

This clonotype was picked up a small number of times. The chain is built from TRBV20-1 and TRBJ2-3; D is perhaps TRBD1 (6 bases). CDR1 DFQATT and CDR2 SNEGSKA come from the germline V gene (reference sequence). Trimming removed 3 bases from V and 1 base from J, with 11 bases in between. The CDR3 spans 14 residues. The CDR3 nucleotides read TGCAGTGCTAGGTCAGGGGCGGGCACAGATACGCAGTATTTT. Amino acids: CSARSGAGTDTQYF.

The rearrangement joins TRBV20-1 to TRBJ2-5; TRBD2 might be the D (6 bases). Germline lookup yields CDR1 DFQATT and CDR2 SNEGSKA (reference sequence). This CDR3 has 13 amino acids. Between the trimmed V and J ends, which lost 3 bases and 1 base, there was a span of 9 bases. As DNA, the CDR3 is TGCAGTGCTAGGGGTAGCGGCCAAGAGACCCAGTACTTC. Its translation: CSARGSGQETQYF.

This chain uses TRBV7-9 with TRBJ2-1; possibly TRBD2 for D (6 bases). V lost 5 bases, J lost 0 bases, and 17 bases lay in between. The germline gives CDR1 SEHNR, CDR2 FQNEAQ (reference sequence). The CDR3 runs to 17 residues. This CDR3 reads CASSHFAGTFSYNEQFF. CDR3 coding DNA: TGTGCCAGCAGCCACTTTGCGGGGACCTTCTCCTACAATGAGCAGTTCTTC.